This T cell receptor beta chain was retrieved from a study of beta chain features in type 1 diabetes. Study-level background: Age, gender and cell yields were alike across patients and healthy donors.

The germline V gene has CDR1 LNHNV and CDR2 YYDKDF (reference sequence). This CDR3 has 14 residues. Trimming shortened V by 1 base and J by 0 bases, and 4 bases separated the two germline ends. Points from the study as a whole: The study left unresolved whether HLA type influences TCRB rearrangement.

As regards this clone: Its specificity is not known. Other DNA sequences in this sample translate to the same CDR3.

Expressed TCRB transcripts were sequenced after all isolated RNA was converted to cDNA. Using immunoSEQ multiplex PCR, the repertoire was profiled, and TCRdb retains in-frame clones only, with some absent. This sample yields 970,000 or so clones, of which roughly 15% are seen a single time; 0.02% to 0.025% belongs to the top ten. Sequences were obtained from naive CD4+ T cells from blood. This chain connects TRBV15 to TRBJ1-5, with D unclear. The source is a woman aged 18-30 years in good health. The CDR3 DNA is TGTGCCACCAGCAGAGGCTTTAGCAATCAGCCCCAGCATTTT. It is translated as CATSRGFSNQPQHF. Full variable domain (rest looked up from reference TRBV15 and TRBJ1-5): DAMVIQNPRYQVTQFGKPVTLSCSQTLNHNVMYWYQQKSSQAPKLLFHYYDKDFNNEADTPDNFQSRRPNTSFCFLDIRSPGLGDTAMYLCATSRGFSNQPQHFGDGTRLSIL.